The 3 T cell receptor beta chains reported below all come from one sample, sequenced in a study of blood T cell repertoires in COVID-19. TCRdb's table, derived via immunoSEQ multiplex PCR, lists solely in-frame clones and lacks some. The repertoire has under 150,000 clones, 85% of them found once; the top ten carry roughly an eighth. Sequenced material: peripheral blood. Receptors were obtained from a human donor in a cohort sampled during active COVID-19.

The genes are TRBV28 and TRBJ1-1; perhaps TRBD1 as D (6 bases). The germline V gene has CDR1 MDHEN and CDR2 SYDVKM. Trimming stripped 10 bases from V and 3 bases from J, with 21 bases between. This CDR3 has 15 amino acids. The CDR3, as DNA: TGTGCCATCCTACCGGGGGGCGTCCGGGACACTGAAGCTTTCTTT. Translation gives CAILPGGVRDTEAFF.

The V and J genes are TRBV6-6 and TRBJ2-2, with 8 bases identical to TRBD1. V trimming: 5 bases; J trimming: 5 bases; junction bases outside the gene matches: 1. Germline V gives CDR1 MNHNY, CDR2 SVGAGI (reference sequence). This CDR3 is 13 amino acids long. Here the CDR3 reads CASSRQGTGELFF. CDR3 nucleotide sequence: TGTGCCAGCAGTCGACAGGGGACCGGGGAGCTGTTTTTT.

This chain connects TRBV9 to TRBJ2-2, with 11 bases identical to TRBD1. The V gene end was trimmed by 1 base and the J gene end by 6 bases; junction bases not matched to a gene: 8. CDR3 length equals 17 residues. Germline assignment: CDR1 SGDLS and CDR2 YYNGEE. The CDR3 loop reads CASSVRRTGGVAGELFF. CDR3 in DNA: TGTGCCAGCAGCGTAAGACGGACAGGGGGCGTAGCCGGGGAGCTGTTTTTT. Full variable domain (rest looked up from reference TRBV9 and TRBJ2-2): DSGVTQTPKHLITATGQRVTLRCSPRSGDLSVYWYQQSLDQGLQFLIQYYNGEERAKGNILERFSAQQFPDLHSELNLSSLELGDSALYFCASSVRRTGGVAGELFFGEGSRLTVL.